This TCR beta chain was found in a study of blood T cells in healthy people across ages. Overall study results and limits: Unknown CMV status may confound age-related changes in expanded clones.

Next came a second PCR, run for about 7 to 11 cycles, which used a sample-barcoded 5' primer along with a J-beta primer mix. TCRdb re-called the 5' RACE reads with MiXCR, one entry per CDR3 protein. The repertoire includes about 730,000 distinct CDR3 sequences, 40% to 45% of them detected once, and 20% to 25% sits in the top ten. As concerns this clonotype: The antigen remains unidentified.

The source is a woman aged 55 to 70 in good health. Sequenced sample: blood.

The CDR3 here is CASSPSWGADPQETQYF. The DNA for the CDR3 is TGTGCCAGCAGCCCCAGTTGGGGGGCTGACCCCCAAGAGACCCAGTACTTC. J is TRBJ2-5 and V is TRBV7-2; D may be TRBD1 or TRBD2 (6 bases each). With 5 bases removed from V and 1 base from J, the gap between germline ends came to 20 bases. Germline V gene sequence: CDR1 SGHTA, CDR2 FQGNSA. CDR3 length: 17 amino acids. The whole variable domain, filled in from reference TRBV7-2 and TRBJ2-5, reads GAGVSQSPSNKVTEKGKDVELRCDPISGHTALYWYRQSLGQGLEFLIYFQGNSAPDKSGLPSDRFSAERTGGSVSTLTIQRTQQEDSAVYLCASSPSWGADPQETQYFGPGTRLLVL.